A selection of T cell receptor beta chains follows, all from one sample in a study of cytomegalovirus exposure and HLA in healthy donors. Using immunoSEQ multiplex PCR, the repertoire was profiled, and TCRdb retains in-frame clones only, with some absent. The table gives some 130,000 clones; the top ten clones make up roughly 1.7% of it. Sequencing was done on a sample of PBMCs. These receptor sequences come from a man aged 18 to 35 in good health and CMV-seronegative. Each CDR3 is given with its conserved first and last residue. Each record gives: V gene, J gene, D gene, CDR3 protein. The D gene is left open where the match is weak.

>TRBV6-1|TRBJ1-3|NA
CAITIGGDPGNTIYF
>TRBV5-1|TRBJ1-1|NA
CASSLADTEAFF
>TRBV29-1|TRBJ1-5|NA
CSVPMRALGEPQHF
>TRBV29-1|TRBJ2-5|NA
CSVDVLAVVTQYF
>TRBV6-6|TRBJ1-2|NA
CAHGPDDYGYTF
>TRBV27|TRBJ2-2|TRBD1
CASSLLRTGRTTGELFF
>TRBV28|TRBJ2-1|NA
CASSPLLPSSYNEQFF
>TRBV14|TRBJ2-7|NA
CASSPRRQVVSYEQYF
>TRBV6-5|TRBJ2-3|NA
CASSPGGDTQYF
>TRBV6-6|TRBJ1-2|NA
CASTPQGDGYTF
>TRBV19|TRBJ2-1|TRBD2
CASSISLAAPYNEQFF
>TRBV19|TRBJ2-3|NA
CASRPRSGDASTDTQYF
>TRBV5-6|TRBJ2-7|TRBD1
CASSKNRDRAYEQYF
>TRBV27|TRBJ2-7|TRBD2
CASSSVLAGSSYEQYF